The rows below give T cell receptor beta chains drawn from one sample of a study of T cell repertoires in cytomegalovirus infection. TCRdb fed the reads into MiXCR, producing one record per CDR3 protein. The sample holds 150,000 to 200,000 distinct CDR3 sequences; 28% are singletons and the top ten take 31%. Sequencing was performed on PBMCs. These receptors all stem from a human donor in good health (CMV status not recorded). Some clones in this sample may be carry-over from other donors' samples. Both conserved end residues are part of each CDR3. The D gene is left open where the match is weak. For some rows the clone size is stated as once, few or many, or as a class when expanded; others skip it.

>NA|TRBV4-1|NA|TRBJ2-3|15
TGTGCCAGCAGCCAAGGGGTTGGACAGCCAGATACGCAGTATTTT
CASSQGVGQPDTQYF
>NA|TRBV19|NA|TRBJ1-1|15
TGTGCCAGTAGTATAGTGGGGAATATGAACACTGAAGCTTTCTTT
CASSIVGNMNTEAFF
>NA|TRBV7-2|many|TRBJ1-5|14
TGTGCCAGCAGTCCTGGACCATCATCCCAGCCCCAGCATTTT
CASSPGPSSQPQHF
>NA|TRBV14|NA|TRBJ2-3|13
TGTGCCAGCAGCCAAGATATGAGAGATACGCAGTATTTT
CASSQDMRDTQYF
>NA|TRBV19|few|TRBJ1-4|15
TGTGCCAGTAGTATCAGTTTTGCAACTAATGAAAAACTGTTTTTT
CASSISFATNEKLFF
>TRBD1|TRBV27|few|TRBJ1-4|13
TGTGCCAGCAGTTCGGGACAGAATGAAAAACTGTTTTTT
CASSSGQNEKLFF
>NA|TRBV12-3/TRBV12-4|NA|TRBJ1-1|14
TGTGCCAGCAGTTTGGATCTCAAGGCCGCTGAAGCTTTCTTT
CASSLDLKAAEAFF
>NA|TRBV10-3|NA|TRBJ1-2|15
TGTGCCATCAGTGAGTCTACAGGGCTGCGCTATGGCTACACCTTC
CAISESTGLRYGYTF
>NA|TRBV6-5|NA|TRBJ1-4|19
TGTGGCAGCAGCCTTTCGGGGGAGTCCTTGGTCGGCAGCTCCGAAAAACTGTTTTTT
CGSSLSGESLVGSSEKLFF
>NA|TRBV12-3/TRBV12-4|few|TRBJ2-7|14
TGTGCCAGCAGTAGTGGGACACACGCCTACGAGCAGTACTTC
CASSSGTHAYEQYF
>TRBD2|TRBV6-1|NA|TRBJ2-1|16
TGTGCCAGCAGTCCGGGACTAGCGGGGAGGTACAATGAGCAGTTCTTC
CASSPGLAGRYNEQFF
>NA|TRBV2|few|TRBJ2-1|12
TGTGCCACCTATGGGGATAATGCTGAGCAGTTCTTC
CATYGDNAEQFF
>NA|TRBV6-2/TRBV6-3|NA|TRBJ2-7|12
TGTGCCAGCAAGGGTCGAACCTACGAGCAGTACTTC
CASKGRTYEQYF
>NA|TRBV7-2|few|TRBJ1-5|15
TGTGCCAGCAGCTTACGAGGGAACCTCAATCAGCCCCAGCATTTT
CASSLRGNLNQPQHF
>NA|TRBV7-6|NA|TRBJ1-1|15
TGTGCCAGCAGCCTAGCGGGCAACCTGAACACTGAAGCTTTCTTT
CASSLAGNLNTEAFF
>NA|TRBV5-1|NA|TRBJ1-1|15
TGCGCCAGCAGCTTGGACAACTCCATGAACACTGAAGCTTTCTTT
CASSLDNSMNTEAFF